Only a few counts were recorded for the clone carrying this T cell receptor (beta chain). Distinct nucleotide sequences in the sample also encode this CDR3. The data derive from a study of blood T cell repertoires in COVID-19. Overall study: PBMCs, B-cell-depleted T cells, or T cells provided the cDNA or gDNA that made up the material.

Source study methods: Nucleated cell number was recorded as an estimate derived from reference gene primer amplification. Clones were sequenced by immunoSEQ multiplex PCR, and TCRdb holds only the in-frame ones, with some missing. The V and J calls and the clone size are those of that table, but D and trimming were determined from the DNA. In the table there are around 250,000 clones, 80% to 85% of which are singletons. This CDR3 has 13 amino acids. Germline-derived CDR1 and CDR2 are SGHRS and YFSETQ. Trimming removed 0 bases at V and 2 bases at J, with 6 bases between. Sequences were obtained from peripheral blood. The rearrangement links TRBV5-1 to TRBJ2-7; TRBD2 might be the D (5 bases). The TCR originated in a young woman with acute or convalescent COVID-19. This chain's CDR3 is CASSLAGTYEQYF. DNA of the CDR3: TGCGCCAGCAGCTTGGCCGGGACCTACGAGCAGTACTTC. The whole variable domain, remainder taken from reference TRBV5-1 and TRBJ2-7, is KAGVTQTPRYLIKTRGQQVTLSCSPISGHRSVSWYQQTPGQGLQFLFEYFSETQRNKGNFPGRFSGRQFSNSRSEMNVSTLELGDSALYLCASSLAGTYEQYFGPGTRLTVT.